This entry lists 4 T cell receptor beta chains sequenced from one sample in a study of T-cell memory formation after mild COVID-19. TCRdb independently ran MiXCR on the 5' RACE reads; one entry per CDR3 protein. Of 350,000 to 450,000 distinct CDR3 sequences listed, around 18% are singletons. Input material: PBMCs or a T cell subset sorted from them (not recorded which). The receptor set was obtained from an adult woman who had mild COVID-19 (a few samples of this study predate the infection). Cell type and time point are not known.

This clonotype came up a few times. CDR3 residues: CASSQYNQKQGAYEQYF. DNA for the CDR3: TGCGCCAGCAGCCAATACAATCAAAAACAGGGGGCTTACGAGCAGTACTTC. This sequence joins TRBV4-3 and TRBJ2-7; 9 nucleotides line up with TRBD1. V shed 2 bases, J shed 4 bases, and the junction held 12 bases outside the gene matches. Germline lookup yields CDR1 LGHNA and CDR2 YSLEER. This CDR3 is built from 17 residues.

V is TRBV7-2 and J is TRBJ1-4; D not certain. CDR3 length: 14 amino acids. Germline V gives CDR1 SGHTA, CDR2 FQGNSA. The V end was cut by 1 base, the J end by 12 bases, with 15 bases between. CDR3 protein: CASSLGGGSVELFF. DNA for the CDR3: TGTGCCAGCAGCTTAGGCGGCGGTTCGGTTGAACTGTTTTTT.

This chain joins TRBV12-3 or TRBV12-4 and TRBJ1-1, with D unclear. The germline V and J ends were trimmed by 7 bases and 3 bases, with 6 bases remaining between them. The CDR3 has 11 residues. In DNA, the CDR3 is TGTGCCAGCATCCGAGACACTGAAGCTTTCTTT. It yields the protein CASIRDTEAFF.

This clonotype was detected many times. This rearrangement joins TRBV27 to TRBJ1-1, with unresolved D. This CDR3 region has 16 residues. V lost 3 bases, J lost 0 bases, and 14 bases lay in between. Germline V lookup: CDR1 MNHEY, CDR2 SMNVEV (reference sequence). Here the CDR3 DNA reads TGTGCCAGCAGTTTGAAAGGTTTGCGCATGAACACTGAAGCTTTCTTT. As protein: CASSLKGLRMNTEAFF.